The rows below give T cell receptor beta chains drawn from one sample of a study of vaccination and CD4 T cells after COVID-19. MiXCR was run by TCRdb on the PCR reads, yielding one entry per CDR3 protein. The data hold about 11,000 distinct CDR3 sequences, with about 27% observed a single time. Their target antigens are unknown. Material for sequencing was CD4+ T cells from blood, cultured in vitro. These TCRs come from a human donor in good health. The CDR3 runs from the conserved cysteine through the conserved F or W. A D gene is named only where the DNA matches it firmly. Expanded clones are given a class, and other clones once, few, many or no size at all.

TRBJ1-1 - TRBV7-3 - 15 TGTGCCAGCAGCCGGCGAGGAGGGGCCGGAACTGAAGCTTTCTTT CASSRRGGAGTEAFF
TRBJ1-2 - TRBV5-5 - 15 TGTGCCAGCAGCTTGGGGGAGGAGGCAGGATATGGCTACACCTTC CASSLGEEAGYGYTF
TRBJ2-5 - TRBV12-3/TRBV12-4 - 14 TGTGCCAGCAGTTTTGGCATGGGGGGTGAGACCCAGTACTTC CASSFGMGGETQYF
TRBJ1-1 - TRBV2 TRBD1 15 TGTGCCAGCAGCGTTTCGACAGGGGCGGGGACTGAAGCTTTCTTT CASSVSTGAGTEAFF
TRBJ2-5 - TRBV5-1 - 14 TGCGCCAGCAGCCTGGCCGGGACTGAAGAGGCCCAGTACTTC CASSLAGTEEAQYF
TRBJ2-7 few TRBV7-2 - 15 TGTGCCAGCAGCCGCACCTGGGACACGTCCTACGAGCAGTACTTC CASSRTWDTSYEQYF
TRBJ2-1 - TRBV15 - 15 TGTGCCACCAGCAGAGATCCCATAGCTGTTAATGAGCAGCTCTTC CATSRDPIAVNEQLF
TRBJ2-7 - TRBV30 - 15 TGTGCCTGGAGCGCCCAAGACAGGTACTCCTACGAGCAGTACTTC CAWSAQDRYSYEQYF
TRBJ2-1 - TRBV6-5 - 15 TGTGCCAGCAGTTTGACGTCGAGCTCCTACAATGAGCAGTTCTTC CASSLTSSSYNEQFF
TRBJ1-2 few TRBV19 TRBD1 13 TGTGCCAGTAGTATACTCAGGGGGCTTGGCTACACCTTC CASSILRGLGYTF
TRBJ2-3 - TRBV6-2/TRBV6-3 - 16 TGTGCCAGCAGCCTCGCCCCGGGGATAACCACAGATACGCAGTATTTT CASSLAPGITTDTQYF
TRBJ2-7 - TRBV7-3 - 15 TGTGCCAGCAGCCCCAGGGGTCAGGGCCCCTACGAGCAGTACTTC CASSPRGQGPYEQYF
TRBJ2-2 - TRBV9 - 15 TGTGCCAGCAGCGTCCGGACTACACCGGGCGGGGAGCTGTTTTTT CASSVRTTPGGELFF
TRBJ2-7 few TRBV27 TRBD1 16 TGTGCCAGCAACTCTCTGAGACAGGGGATCTCCTACGAGCAGTACTTC CASNSLRQGISYEQYF
TRBJ2-1 - TRBV6-4 - 14 TGTGCCAGCAGGCTAGCGAGACTCTTTGATGAGCAGTTCTTC CASRLARLFDEQFF
TRBJ1-5 - TRBV7-6 - 14 TGTGCCAGCAGCTATGAGGGGAGCAATCAGCCCCAGCATTTT CASSYEGSNQPQHF
TRBJ2-1 - TRBV10-3 TRBD2 14 TGTGCCACACTACTAGCGGGAGTTTCTAATGAGCAGTTCTTC CATLLAGVSNEQFF
TRBJ2-1 few TRBV21-1 - 13 TGTGCCAGCATTATAGGACATTACAATGAGCAGTTCTTC CASIIGHYNEQFF
TRBJ1-1 - TRBV7-8 - 16 TGTGCCAGCAGCTCTATATTGGGGGGCGCGTCCACTGAAGCTTTCTTT CASSSILGGASTEAFF
TRBJ2-7 - TRBV4-3 TRBD2 16 TGCGCCAGCAGCCAAGATAGGCTAGCGGGACTTGGGGAGCAGTACTTC CASSQDRLAGLGEQYF
TRBJ2-1 - TRBV10-1 - 14 TGCGCCAGCAGCCGGACGGGCTCCTACAATGAGCAGTTCTTC CASSRTGSYNEQFF
TRBJ2-3 few TRBV6-1 TRBD2 15 TGTGCCAGCAGTGAAAAAGCGGGAGGGCCAGATACGCAGTATTTT CASSEKAGGPDTQYF
TRBJ1-5 medium-sized TRBV20-1 - 15 TGCAGTGCCGGACGCTCCGGGACGATAATTCAGCCCCAGCATTTT CSAGRSGTIIQPQHF
TRBJ2-1 - TRBV30 TRBD2 12 TGTGCCTGGTGGGGACTAGCGGGAAGTTTGTTCTTC CAWWGLAGSLFF
TRBJ2-7 - TRBV6-1 TRBD2 15 TGTGCCAGCAGTGCCCAGCGGGAGTATTTCGGCGAGCAGTACTTC CASSAQREYFGEQYF
TRBJ1-2 - TRBV11-2 - 12 TGTGCCAGCAGACCGGTGGGGGGGAGCTACACCTTC CASRPVGGSYTF
TRBJ2-1 - TRBV18 - 12 TGTGCCAGCTCACCGGGGAGCAATGAGCAGTTCTTC CASSPGSNEQFF
TRBJ2-5 few TRBV11-3 TRBD2 17 TGTGCCAGCAGCTTTTGGGACCTCGCGGGAGGTAAAGAGACCCAGTACTTC CASSFWDLAGGKETQYF
TRBJ1-5 - TRBV20-1 - 15 TGCAGTGCTAGAGATTACGGAATTGGAGGTCAGCCCCAGCATTTT CSARDYGIGGQPQHF
TRBJ2-5 - TRBV5-1 - 14 TGCGCCAGCAGCCAAGGACTGATCCAAGAGACCCAGTACTTC CASSQGLIQETQYF
TRBJ1-5 - TRBV6-1 - 15 TGTGCCAGCAGTCCCCCGGGGGGGAACGGACAGCCCCAGCATTTT CASSPPGGNGQPQHF
TRBJ2-7 - TRBV20-1 - 12 TGCAGTGCTAGGAAACGGGAAACCGAGCAGTACTTC CSARKRETEQYF
TRBJ2-7 - TRBV6-1 TRBD2 13 TGTGCCAGCTTAAGAGCGGGGGCCTACGAGCAGTACTTC CASLRAGAYEQYF